Detailed here is one TCR beta chain. The length of the CDR3 is 13 residues. V was cut by 5 bases and J by 5 bases, with 10 bases left in between. Germline V gene lookup returns CDR1 MNHEY and CDR2 SVGAGI. This entry is derived from a study of blood T cell repertoires in COVID-19. Study summary: Material from acute and convalescent COVID-19 was sourced from the United States, Italy and Spain. Sample material is recorded as cDNA or gDNA derived from T cells, B-cell-depleted T cells, or PBMCs.

Per the original methods: Amplification from reference gene primers served as the basis for estimated nucleated cell counts. Clones were sequenced by immunoSEQ multiplex PCR, and TCRdb holds only the in-frame ones, with some missing. For V, J and clone size, that table is used; D and trimming come from the DNA. Of nearly 200,000 clones listed, almost 85% are singletons. The clonotype comes from a human donor with acute or convalescent COVID-19. The donor label of this sample is uncertain. The chain combines TRBV6-5 with TRBJ1-5, with D tentatively TRBD1 (5 bases). The sample was peripheral blood. The CDR3 region has the DNA TGTGCCAGCAGTCTACAGGTGTATCAGCCCCAGCATTTT. Amino acid sequence: CASSLQVYQPQHF.